This TCR beta chain was observed in a study of blood T cell repertoires in COVID-19. Turning to the study itself: The origin of the acute and convalescent COVID-19 samples was the United States, Italy and Spain. PBMCs, B-cell-depleted T cells, or T cells provided the cDNA or gDNA that made up the material.

As handled by the study authors: Amplification with reference gene primers provided the estimates of nucleated cell counts. Sequenced by immunoSEQ multiplex PCR; TCRdb stores in-frame clones only, minus some. V, J and clone size were drawn from that table, and D and trimming were deduced from the DNA. The profile covers approximately 220,000 clones, with over 70% appearing a single time and about 8.9% taken by the ten largest. This CDR3 region has 15 residues. V dropped 6 bases and J dropped 8; count of bases not matched to a gene: 11. The V gene's germline CDR1 is MGHDK and CDR2 SYGVNS. This clonotype was obtained from a woman between 45 and 60 years old with acute or convalescent COVID-19. Sequencing was carried out using peripheral blood. The V gene is TRBV25-1, the J gene TRBJ2-1, with 9 bases identical to TRBD2. In nucleotides, the CDR3 is TGTGCCAGCAGCGCTAGCGGGACCTTTCGGGATGAGCAGTTCTTC. Its translation is CASSASGTFRDEQFF.